Each of the 27 T cell receptor beta chains below was sequenced from the same sample in a study of T cell responses to AZD1222 COVID-19 vaccine. The data were produced by immunoSEQ multiplex PCR, yet TCRdb's version contains in-frame clones alone and is incomplete. The sample records around 140,000 clones, approximately 84% being singletons. Sample: peripheral blood, taken on day 0 of AZD1222 vaccination. The receptor source for this set is an adult in good health.

The genes are TRBV5-8 and TRBJ1-6; D not resolved. The germline V gene encodes CDR1 SGHTS and CDR2 YDEGEE. This CDR3 is 15 amino acids long. Trimming removed 0 bases at V and 6 bases at J, with 10 bases between. For the CDR3, the DNA is TGTGCCAGCAGCTTGGCCCCGGGTTCTAATTCACCCCTCCACTTT. It translates to CASSLAPGSNSPLHF.

This sequence joins TRBV5-4 and TRBJ1-6, with D unclear. The germline V gene encodes CDR1 SGHNT and CDR2 YYREEE (reference sequence). Between the trimmed V and J ends, which lost 4 bases and 3 bases, there was a span of 23 bases. The CDR3 length is 19 residues. CDR3 residues: CASSPKVSIHPFYNSPLHF. CDR3 sequence (DNA): TGTGCCAGCAGCCCTAAGGTGTCCATACACCCCTTCTATAATTCACCCCTCCACTTT.

The rearrangement links TRBV6-2 or TRBV6-3 to TRBJ2-4; TRBD1 matches at 7 bases. V lost 7 bases to trimming and J lost 9 bases; unmatched junction nucleotides: 9. The CDR3 contains 13 residues. Germline CDR1 is MNHEY and CDR2 is SVGEGT. CDR3 in amino acids: CASTPGQEPIQYF. CDR3 in DNA: TGTGCCAGCACCCCCGGACAGGAGCCCATTCAGTACTTC.

The CDR3: CASSPLNTEAFF. The CDR3 nucleotides are TGTGCCAGCAGCCCACTGAACACTGAAGCTTTCTTT. The V call is TRBV5-4, the J call TRBJ1-1; D not certain. Per the germline V gene, CDR1 is SGHNT and CDR2 is YYREEE (reference sequence). The V end lost 4 bases, the J end lost 0 bases, and 4 bases lay between the germline ends. The CDR3 is 12 amino acids.

The chain recombines TRBV6-5 with TRBJ1-1, with D possibly being TRBD1 (6 bases). This CDR3 comprises 13 residues. Trimming pared 10 bases from V and 3 bases from J, leaving 15 bases between. Germline CDR1 reads MNHEY; CDR2 reads SVGAGI. The CDR3 coding sequence is TGTGCCATCAAACAGGGACTTCACACTGAAGCTTTCTTT. It encodes CAIKQGLHTEAFF.

V usage is TRBV13 and J usage is TRBJ1-1; TRBD1 might be the D (6 bases). Germline CDR1 reads PRHDT; CDR2 reads FYEKMQ (reference sequence). This CDR3 has 12 residues. Trimming stripped 3 bases from V and 7 bases from J, with 9 bases between. CDR3 residues: CASSFQDSEAFF. CDR3 coding DNA: TGTGCCAGCAGCTTCCAGGACAGTGAAGCTTTCTTT.

The chain combines TRBV4-3 with TRBJ1-2; 7 positions match TRBD1. CDR3 size: 15 residues. Germline values: CDR1 LGHNA, CDR2 YSLEER. V lost 0 bases to trimming and J lost 12 bases; unmatched junction nucleotides: 13. This CDR3 is CASSQEEGRGRINTF. The CDR3, as DNA: TGCGCCAGCAGCCAAGAAGAGGGTAGGGGGCGCATCAACACCTTC.

The count of this clone is one. This sequence joins TRBV4-3 and TRBJ2-7; weak D call: TRBD1 (7 bases). Deletions cut 4 bases from V and 0 bases from J, with 10 bases between. There are 14 residues in the CDR3. Germline loops: CDR1 LGHNA, CDR2 YSLEER. CDR3 sequence: CASSPGDSSYEQYF. DNA for the CDR3: TGCGCCAGCAGCCCGGGGGACAGCTCCTACGAGCAGTACTTC.

The chain links TRBV4-3 to TRBJ2-2, with 10 bases that match TRBD2. V was pared by 5 bases and J by 4 bases, with 1 base of the junction left unmatched. The CDR3 sequence is 14 residues long. The germline V gene encodes CDR1 LGHNA and CDR2 YSLEER. DNA of the CDR3: TGCGCCAGCAGCTGGACTAGCGGCACCGGGGAGCTGTTTTTT. As protein: CASSWTSGTGELFF.

The V and J genes are TRBV9 and TRBJ2-1; D uncertain. The CDR3 consists of 11 residues. The ends were cut back, 2 bases at V and 10 bases at J, with 7 bases in the middle. Germline CDR1 is SGDLS and CDR2 is YYNGEE. The DNA of the CDR3 is TGTGCCAGCAGCGTCTCTGGGGAGCAGTTCTTC. Translation gives CASSVSGEQFF.

This chain uses TRBV7-9 with TRBJ2-5, with 9 nucleotides matching TRBD2. This CDR3 comprises 14 residues. Germline V gene lookup returns CDR1 SEHNR and CDR2 FQNEAQ (reference sequence). V was pared by 5 bases and J by 11 bases, with 12 bases of the junction left unmatched. CDR3 DNA: TGTGCCAGCAGCCTAACCGCGGGGGGGCTGGGTCAGTACTTC. Translation gives CASSLTAGGLGQYF.

The gene calls are TRBV6-5 and TRBJ1-6; unclear D gene. Trimming shortened V by 10 bases and J by 9 bases, and 13 bases separated the two germline ends. The CDR3 consists of 12 residues. Germline CDR1 is MNHEY and CDR2 is SVGAGI. This CDR3 reads CATLTFGSPLHF. Here the CDR3 DNA reads TGTGCCACCCTCACATTTGGTTCACCCCTCCACTTT.

The V call is TRBV3-1 (or the pseudogene TRBV3-2), the J call TRBJ2-3, with a weak D call TRBD2 (5 bases). Germline V gene data show CDR1 as LGHDT and CDR2 as YNNKEL (reference sequence). The CDR3 spans 13 residues. The germline V and J ends were trimmed by 3 bases and 1 base, with 5 bases remaining between them. The CDR3 DNA is TGTGCCAGCAGCCAGCGGGGCACAGATACGCAGTATTTT. It encodes CASSQRGTDTQYF.

The V gene is TRBV6-6, the J gene TRBJ2-1; 8 bases are a match to TRBD1. The J segment lost 7 bases and the V segment lost 6 bases, leaving 5 bases of the junction unmatched. The CDR3 covers 13 residues. The germline gives CDR1 MNHNY, CDR2 SVGAGI (reference sequence). CDR3 in amino acids: CASRPGGGNEQFF. The CDR3 DNA reads as TGTGCCAGCAGACCAGGGGGCGGGAATGAGCAGTTCTTC.

This CDR3 reads CASTLDFGEKLFF. In DNA, the CDR3 is TGTGCCAGTACCCTCGACTTCGGGGAAAAACTGTTTTTT. This chain uses TRBV19 with TRBJ1-4; D call uncertain. V shed 7 bases and J shed 8 bases, with 14 bases lying between them. This CDR3 spans 13 amino acids. CDR1 LNHDA and CDR2 SQIVND come from the germline V gene (reference sequence).

This chain links TRBV7-6 with TRBJ1-1; D possibly corresponds to TRBD1 (5 bases). V lost 4 bases, J lost 4 bases, and 25 bases lay in between. The CDR3 runs 18 residues. Germline CDR1 SGHVS, CDR2 FNYEAQ. In DNA form, the CDR3 reads TGTGCCAGCAGCTCCCCCCTCGGGGACCCTCTCCAGAGCACTGAAGCTTTCTTT. It translates to CASSSPLGDPLQSTEAFF.

The gene calls are TRBV18 and TRBJ2-7, with TRBD1 identical over 8 bases. The CDR3 is 12 amino acids. Germline lookup yields CDR1 KGHSH and CDR2 LQKENI. Unmatched junction bases numbered 0, after V lost 3 bases and J lost 5 bases. The CDR3 nucleotides are TGTGCCAGCTCACCGACAGGGGACGAGCAGTACTTC. This codes for CASSPTGDEQYF. Using reference TRBV18 and TRBJ2-7 for the parts outside the CDR3, the full variable domain is NAGVMQNPRHLVRRRGQEARLRCSPMKGHSHVYWYRQLPEEGLKFMVYLQKENIIDESGMPKERFSAEFPKEGPSILRIQQVVRGDSAAYFCASSPTGDEQYFGPGTRLTVT.

This chain uses TRBV27 with TRBJ1-2; no reliable D call. V lost 5 bases and J 6 bases, leaving 13 bases between the germline ends. The CDR3 runs to 13 residues. Per germline, CDR1 MNHEY and CDR2 SMNVEV (reference sequence). CDR3 loop: CASSPIVSHGYTF. CDR3 in DNA: TGTGCCAGCAGTCCCATCGTTTCCCATGGCTACACCTTC.

This chain links TRBV6-5 with TRBJ1-3, with D uncertain. This CDR3 spans 13 amino acids. Germline V gene sequence: CDR1 MNHEY, CDR2 SVGAGI. Trimming took 8 bases from V and 3 from J, leaving 11 bases between them. The CDR3 spells CASPTQGGNTIYF. CDR3 bases: TGTGCCAGCCCGACGCAAGGTGGAAACACCATATATTTT.

The rearrangement uses TRBV9 and TRBJ1-2, with D possibly TRBD1 on 5 matching bases. There are 16 residues in the CDR3. Trimming cost V 0 bases and J 5 bases, with 17 bases left between them. The germline V gene encodes CDR1 SGDLS and CDR2 YYNGEE. CDR3 DNA sequence: TGTGCCAGCAGCGTAGAGGGTCAGGTGGGGCCGTATGGCTACACCTTC. This sequence encodes CASSVEGQVGPYGYTF.

The V gene is TRBV19, the J gene TRBJ1-6, with D maybe TRBD1 (5 bases). Trimming stripped 5 bases from V and 9 bases from J, with 11 bases between. The CDR3 is 13 amino acids. From germline, CDR1 is LNHDA and CDR2 SQIVND (reference sequence). CDR3 protein: CASSGVRGSPLHF. CDR3 nucleotides: TGTGCCAGTAGTGGTGTGAGGGGTTCACCCCTCCACTTT.

This rearrangement joins TRBV6-5 to TRBJ1-2; D is possibly TRBD1 (5 bases). The germline V gene has CDR1 MNHEY and CDR2 SVGAGI. This CDR3 region has 13 residues. V lost 5 bases to trimming and J lost 6 bases, with 13 bases between them. CDR3 sequence reads: CASSPRERHGYTF. CDR3 coding DNA: TGTGCCAGCAGTCCCAGGGAACGGCATGGCTACACCTTC.

V is TRBV6-5 and J is TRBJ1-4, with a weak D call TRBD1 (6 bases). Germline lookup yields CDR1 MNHEY and CDR2 SVGAGI. The CDR3 has 16 amino acids. The V and J ends lost 2 bases and 3 bases respectively, with 13 bases between them. The DNA for the CDR3 is TGTGCCAGCAGTTACGATTGGGGGGCGGCTAATGAAAAACTGTTTTTT. Protein product: CASSYDWGAANEKLFF.

The rearrangement links TRBV7-9 to TRBJ2-3, with 7 bases lining up with TRBD2. Germline V CDR1 and CDR2: SEHNR, FQNEAQ (reference sequence). The J segment lost 4 bases and the V segment lost 6 bases, leaving 13 bases of the junction unmatched. The length of the CDR3 is 16 residues. Here the CDR3 DNA reads TGTGCCAGCAGTCCGGTAACGGGGGGTCCACCAGATACGCAGTATTTT. Protein product: CASSPVTGGPPDTQYF.

V is TRBV7-8 and J is TRBJ2-7, with TRBD1 matching 7 bases. The germline CDR1 and CDR2 sequences are SGHVS and FQNEAQ. Losses at the gene ends were 1 base for V and 7 bases for J; bases not matched to a gene: 7. The length of the CDR3 is 14 residues. CDR3 sequence reads: CASSLDTGTAEQYF. CDR3 DNA: TGTGCCAGCAGCTTAGATACCGGGACAGCTGAGCAGTACTTC.

This rearrangement joins TRBV28 to TRBJ2-1; D is unresolved. Germline V gene data show CDR1 as MDHEN and CDR2 as SYDVKM. CDR3 length: 14 amino acids. Trimming took off 3 bases at V and 2 bases at J, with 8 bases between the two ends. CDR3 amino acids: CASSFPSTYNEQFF. The DNA for the CDR3 is TGTGCCAGCAGTTTTCCTAGTACCTACAATGAGCAGTTCTTC.

This rearrangement joins TRBV5-1 to TRBJ2-7, with a possible D match to TRBD1 (6 bases). V shed 2 bases and J shed 2 bases, with 8 bases lying between them. The CDR3 is made up of 13 amino acids. The germline V gene encodes CDR1 SGHRS and CDR2 YFSETQ. CDR3 DNA sequence: TGCGCCAGCAGCTTTGGACAGACCTACGAGCAGTACTTC. Translation: CASSFGQTYEQYF.